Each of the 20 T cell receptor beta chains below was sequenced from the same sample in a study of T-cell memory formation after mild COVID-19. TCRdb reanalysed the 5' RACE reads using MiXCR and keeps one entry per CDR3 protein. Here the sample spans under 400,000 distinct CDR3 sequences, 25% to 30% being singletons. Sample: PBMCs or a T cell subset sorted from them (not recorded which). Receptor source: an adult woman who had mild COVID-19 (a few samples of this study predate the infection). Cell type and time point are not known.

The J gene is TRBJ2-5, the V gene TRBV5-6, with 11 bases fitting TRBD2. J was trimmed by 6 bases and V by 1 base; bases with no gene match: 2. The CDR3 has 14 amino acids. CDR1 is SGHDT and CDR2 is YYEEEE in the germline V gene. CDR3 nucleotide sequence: TGTGCCAGCAGCTTGACTAGCGGGAGTAAGACCCAGTACTTC. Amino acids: CASSLTSGSKTQYF.

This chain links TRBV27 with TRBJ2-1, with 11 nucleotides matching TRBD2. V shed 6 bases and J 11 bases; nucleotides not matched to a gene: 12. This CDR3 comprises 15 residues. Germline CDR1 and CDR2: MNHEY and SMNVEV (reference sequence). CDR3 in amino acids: CASSTEGGLADKQFF. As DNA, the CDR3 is TGTGCCAGCAGCACCGAAGGGGGACTAGCGGATAAGCAGTTCTTC.

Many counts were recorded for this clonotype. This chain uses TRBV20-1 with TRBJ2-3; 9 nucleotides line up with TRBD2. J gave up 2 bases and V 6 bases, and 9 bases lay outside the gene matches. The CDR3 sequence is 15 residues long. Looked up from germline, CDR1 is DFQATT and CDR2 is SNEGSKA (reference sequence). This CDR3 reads CSAAVAGEPTDTQYF. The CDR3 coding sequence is TGCAGTGCAGCGGTAGCGGGGGAACCCACAGATACGCAGTATTTT.

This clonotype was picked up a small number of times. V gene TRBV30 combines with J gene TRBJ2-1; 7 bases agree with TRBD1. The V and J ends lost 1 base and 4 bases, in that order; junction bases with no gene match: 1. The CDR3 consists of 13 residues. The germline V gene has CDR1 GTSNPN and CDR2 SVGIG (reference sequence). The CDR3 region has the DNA TGTGCCTGGAGTGGGGACAGATACAATGAGCAGTTCTTC. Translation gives CAWSGDRYNEQFF.

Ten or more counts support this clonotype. DNA of the CDR3: TGTGCCACCAGTGACCGGGGGACCCGATTCGAAGAGACCCAGTACTTC. Amino acid sequence: CATSDRGTRFEETQYF. The chain combines TRBV24-1 with TRBJ2-5, with D tentatively TRBD2 (6 bases). The germline CDR1 and CDR2 sequences are KGHDR and SFDVKD. The CDR3 is made up of 16 amino acids. Trimming removed 4 bases at V and 3 bases at J, with 17 bases between.

DNA of the CDR3: TGCAGCGTTGAAGACCGCGCGGGAGAGTCCTACAATGAGCAGTTCTTC. Its translation is CSVEDRAGESYNEQFF. The rearrangement links TRBV29-1 to TRBJ2-1; 7 bases agree with TRBD2. This CDR3 contains 16 residues. V trimming: 0 bases; J trimming: 1 base; junction bases outside the gene matches: 6. Germline loops: CDR1 SQVTM, CDR2 ANQGSEA.

The CDR3 loop reads CASSPTTGASTEAFF. The CDR3 region has the DNA TGTGCCAGCAGTCCGACGACAGGGGCGAGCACTGAAGCTTTCTTT. V and J are TRBV12-3 or TRBV12-4 and TRBJ1-1; 8 bases are a match to TRBD1. Trimming at V came to 5 bases and at J to 4 bases, leaving 9 bases not matched to a gene. The length of the CDR3 is 15 residues.

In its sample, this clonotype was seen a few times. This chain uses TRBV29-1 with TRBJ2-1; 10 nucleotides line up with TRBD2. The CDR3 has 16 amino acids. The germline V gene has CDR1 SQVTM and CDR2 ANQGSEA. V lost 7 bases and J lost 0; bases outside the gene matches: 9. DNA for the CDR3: TGCAGCGCGCTAGCGGGGGTTCTGAGCTCCTACAATGAGCAGTTCTTC. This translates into CSALAGVLSSYNEQFF.

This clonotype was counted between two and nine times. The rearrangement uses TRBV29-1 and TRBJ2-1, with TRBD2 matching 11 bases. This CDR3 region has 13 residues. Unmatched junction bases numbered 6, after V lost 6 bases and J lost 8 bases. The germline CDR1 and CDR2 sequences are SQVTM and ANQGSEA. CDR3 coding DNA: TGCAGCGTGACTAGCGGGACGGGGTATGAGCAGTTCTTC. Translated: CSVTSGTGYEQFF.

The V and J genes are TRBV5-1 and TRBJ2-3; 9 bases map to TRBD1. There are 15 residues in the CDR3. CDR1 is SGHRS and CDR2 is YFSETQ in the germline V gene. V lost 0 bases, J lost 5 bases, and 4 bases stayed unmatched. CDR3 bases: TGCGCCAGCAGCTTGGGGGACAGGGAGGTAGATACGCAGTATTTT. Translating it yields CASSLGDREVDTQYF.

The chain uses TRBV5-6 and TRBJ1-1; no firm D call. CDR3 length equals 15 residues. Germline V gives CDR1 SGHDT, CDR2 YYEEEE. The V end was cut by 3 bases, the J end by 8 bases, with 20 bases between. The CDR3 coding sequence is TGTGCCAGCAGCTCCGCCCTCCTCCTAAGGCCCGAAGCTTTCTTT. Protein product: CASSSALLLRPEAFF.

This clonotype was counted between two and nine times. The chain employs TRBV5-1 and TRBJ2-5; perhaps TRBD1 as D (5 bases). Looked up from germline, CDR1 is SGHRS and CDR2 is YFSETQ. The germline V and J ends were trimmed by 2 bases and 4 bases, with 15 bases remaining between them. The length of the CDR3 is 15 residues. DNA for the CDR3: TGCGCCAGCAGCTTCGGGCAGGGTTTAGGAGAGACCCAGTACTTC. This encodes CASSFGQGLGETQYF. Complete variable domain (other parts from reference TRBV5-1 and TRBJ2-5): KAGVTQTPRYLIKTRGQQVTLSCSPISGHRSVSWYQQTPGQGLQFLFEYFSETQRNKGNFPGRFSGRQFSNSRSEMNVSTLELGDSALYLCASSFGQGLGETQYFGPGTRLLVL.

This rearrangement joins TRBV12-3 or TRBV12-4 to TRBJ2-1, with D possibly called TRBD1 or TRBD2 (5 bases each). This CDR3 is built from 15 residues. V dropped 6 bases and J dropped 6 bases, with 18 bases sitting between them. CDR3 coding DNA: TGTGCCAGCAGCCCTCTGGGGGAGCTCGGCAATGAGCAGTTCTTC. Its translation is CASSPLGELGNEQFF.

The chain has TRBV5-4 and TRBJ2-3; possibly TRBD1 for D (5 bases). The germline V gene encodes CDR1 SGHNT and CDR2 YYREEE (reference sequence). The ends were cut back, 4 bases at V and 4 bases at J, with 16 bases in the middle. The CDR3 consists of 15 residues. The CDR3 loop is CASSTPGWRSDTQYF. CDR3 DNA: TGTGCCAGCAGCACCCCAGGGTGGCGGTCAGATACGCAGTATTTT.

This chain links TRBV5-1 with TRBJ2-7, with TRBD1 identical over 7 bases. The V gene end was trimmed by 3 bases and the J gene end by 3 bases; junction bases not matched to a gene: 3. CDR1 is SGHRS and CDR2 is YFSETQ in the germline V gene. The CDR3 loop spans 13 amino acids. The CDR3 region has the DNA TGCGCCAGCAGCTGGGACAGATACTACGAGCAGTACTTC. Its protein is CASSWDRYYEQYF.

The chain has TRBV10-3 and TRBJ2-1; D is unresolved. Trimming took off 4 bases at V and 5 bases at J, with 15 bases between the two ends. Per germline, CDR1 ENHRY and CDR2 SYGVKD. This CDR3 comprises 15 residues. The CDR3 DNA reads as TGTGCCATCAGTGGTGCAGGAACTGGGAACAATGAGCAGTTCTTC. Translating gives CAISGAGTGNNEQFF.

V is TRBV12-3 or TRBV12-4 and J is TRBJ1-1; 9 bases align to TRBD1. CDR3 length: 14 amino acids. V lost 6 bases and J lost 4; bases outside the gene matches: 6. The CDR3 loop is CASRRQGGGTEAFF. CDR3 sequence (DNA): TGTGCCAGCAGAAGACAGGGGGGGGGCACTGAAGCTTTCTTT.

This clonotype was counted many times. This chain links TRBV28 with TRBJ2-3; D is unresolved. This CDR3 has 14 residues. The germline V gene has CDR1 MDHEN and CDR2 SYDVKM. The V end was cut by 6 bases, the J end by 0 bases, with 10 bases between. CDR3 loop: CASSFYASTDTQYF. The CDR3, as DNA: TGTGCCAGCAGCTTTTACGCTAGCACAGATACGCAGTATTTT.

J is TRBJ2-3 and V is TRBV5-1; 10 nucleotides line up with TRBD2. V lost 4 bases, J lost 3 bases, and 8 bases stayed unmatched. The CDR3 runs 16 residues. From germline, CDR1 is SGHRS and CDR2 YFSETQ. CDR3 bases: TGCGCCAGCAGCCTTACTAGCGGGGTAATTACAGATACGCAGTATTTT. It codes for CASSLTSGVITDTQYF. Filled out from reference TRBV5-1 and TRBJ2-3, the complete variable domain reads KAGVTQTPRYLIKTRGQQVTLSCSPISGHRSVSWYQQTPGQGLQFLFEYFSETQRNKGNFPGRFSGRQFSNSRSEMNVSTLELGDSALYLCASSLTSGVITDTQYFGPGTRLTVL.

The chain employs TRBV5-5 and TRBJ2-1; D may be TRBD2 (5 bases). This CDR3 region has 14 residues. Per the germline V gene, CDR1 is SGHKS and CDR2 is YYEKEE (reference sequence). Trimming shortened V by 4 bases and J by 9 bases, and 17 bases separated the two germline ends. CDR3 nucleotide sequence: TGTGCCAGCAGCCCCGGGGAGTACAAAGTTGAGCAGTTCTTC. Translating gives CASSPGEYKVEQFF.